This T cell receptor beta chain was sequenced for a study of early T cells in non-severe SARS-CoV-2 infection. CDR1 and CDR2 from the germline V gene are MDHEN and SYDVKM. Losses at the gene ends were 6 bases for V and 6 bases for J; bases not matched to a gene: 13. The CDR3 extends over 16 amino acids. TCRdb itself ran the 5' RACE reads through MiXCR, one entry per CDR3 protein. The sample carries some 64,000 distinct CDR3 sequences, roughly 10% recorded once. This clonotype was seen a handful of times. The origin of this receptor is an adult who was a healthcare worker with PCR-confirmed SARS-CoV-2 infection or an uninfected control (not recorded which). The material sequenced was whole blood, taken at baseline. The chain recombines TRBV28 with TRBJ2-5; 10 bases match TRBD1. CDR3: CASRGPGQGKAKTQYF. DNA of the CDR3: TGTGCCAGCAGAGGGCCGGGACAGGGGAAAGCGAAGACCCAGTACTTC.